What follows are 20 T cell receptor beta chains derived from one specimen sequenced in a study of blood T cells in healthy people across ages. A sample-barcoded 5' primer and a J-beta primer mix were used in a second PCR of about 7 to 12 cycles. TCRdb processed the 5' RACE reads anew with MiXCR; each CDR3 protein has one entry. This sample has over 600,000 distinct CDR3 sequences, with under 25% found just once. Sequencing was done on a sample of blood. Receptor source: a man aged 70-80 years in good health.

The rearrangement joins TRBV6-6 to TRBJ2-5; D not resolved. V gave up 0 bases and J gave up 11 bases, with 10 bases separating them. This CDR3 spans 12 amino acids. CDR1 and CDR2 (germline): MNHNY, SVGAGI (reference sequence). The chain's CDR3 is CASSYSPLEQYF. The CDR3 DNA reads as TGTGCCAGCAGTTACTCGCCGTTGGAGCAGTACTTC.

The chain links TRBV20-1 to TRBJ2-1; 10 nucleotides match TRBD2. Germline V gene sequence: CDR1 DFQATT, CDR2 SNEGSKA (reference sequence). The CDR3 runs to 14 residues. Trimming at V came to 5 bases and at J to 4 bases, leaving 5 bases not matched to a gene. In DNA form, the CDR3 reads TGCAGTGCTCCCCCTAGCGGGGGATACAATGAGCAGTTCTTC. Amino acids: CSAPPSGGYNEQFF.

The chain joins TRBV12-3 or TRBV12-4 to TRBJ2-1, with D unresolved. V was cut by 0 bases and J by 5 bases, with 2 bases left in between. The CDR3 runs 12 residues. The CDR3 spells CASSLAHNEQFF. In DNA, the CDR3 is TGTGCCAGCAGTTTAGCACACAATGAGCAGTTCTTC.

The V and J genes are TRBV12-3 or TRBV12-4 and TRBJ1-6; D is ambiguous. This CDR3 spans 14 amino acids. Trimming pared 7 bases from V and 6 bases from J, leaving 13 bases between. CDR3 sequence (DNA): TGTGCCAGCAAAGTATCTTGGGGTAATTCACCCCTCCACTTT. Its protein is CASKVSWGNSPLHF.

The V and J genes are TRBV12-3 or TRBV12-4 and TRBJ2-4; 8 nucleotides align to TRBD1. The CDR3 consists of 18 residues. V gave up 3 bases and J gave up 1 base; unmatched junction bases: 11. The CDR3 sequence is CASSLSDRGKGAKNIQYF. DNA of the CDR3: TGTGCCAGCAGTTTGTCCGACAGGGGCAAAGGGGCCAAAAACATTCAGTACTTC.

The chain links TRBV5-1 to TRBJ1-6; TRBD1 agrees at 9 bases. The length of the CDR3 is 17 residues. Losses at the gene ends were 2 bases for V and 9 bases for J; bases not matched to a gene: 12. Germline loops: CDR1 SGHRS, CDR2 YFSETQ. The DNA for the CDR3 is TGCGCCAGCAGCTTAGAGTTCCGGACAGGGGTCGGTTCACCCCTCCACTTT. This translates into CASSLEFRTGVGSPLHF.

Many counts were recorded for this clonotype. The chain employs TRBV5-1 and TRBJ2-7; TRBD1 or TRBD2 may be the D gene (5 bases each). CDR3 length equals 14 residues. Germline V lookup: CDR1 SGHRS, CDR2 YFSETQ. Trimming pared 0 bases from V and 3 bases from J, leaving 10 bases between. The CDR3 loop is CASSLASGRYEQYF. Here the CDR3 DNA reads TGCGCCAGCAGCTTGGCTTCGGGGCGCTACGAGCAGTACTTC.

This clonotype was counted between two and nine times. DNA for the CDR3: TGTGCCAGCAGGATTAGCGGAAACTCTGGGGCCAACGTCCTGACTTTC. It translates to CASRISGNSGANVLTF. This chain connects TRBV6-6 to TRBJ2-6; D perhaps matches TRBD2 (6 bases). Trimming cost V 6 bases and J 0 bases, with 12 bases left between them. The CDR3 covers 16 residues. Germline V gives CDR1 MNHNY, CDR2 SVGAGI (reference sequence).

About this clonotype: Germline is not matched at one junction end, which may reflect a read error. The rearrangement uses TRBV20-1 and TRBJ2-5; 9 positions match TRBD2. The J call could be wrong; TRBJ2-1 is a better fit for the DNA end. This CDR3 is built from 14 residues. Germline V lookup: CDR1 DFQATT, CDR2 SNEGSKA (reference sequence). The CDR3 DNA reads as TGCGGTGCTAGGCCGACTAGCGGATGGGATGAGCAGTTCTTC. Translating gives CGARPTSGWDEQFF.

The chain uses TRBV4-1 and TRBJ2-3, with TRBD2 matching 8 bases. This CDR3 region has 17 residues. CDR1 is MGHRA and CDR2 is YSYEKL in the germline V gene. Germline trimming cut 0 bases from V and 3 bases from J; bases unmatched to any gene: 8. Here the CDR3 DNA reads TGCGCCAGCAGCCAAGATCCCACGGGAGGGCCGACAGATACGCAGTATTTT. Protein sequence: CASSQDPTGGPTDTQYF.

The rearrangement uses TRBV5-1 and TRBJ2-7, with D hard to call. Trimming stripped 2 bases from V and 7 bases from J, with 10 bases between. Germline assignment: CDR1 SGHRS and CDR2 YFSETQ. The CDR3 spans 12 residues. DNA for the CDR3: TGCGCCAGCAGCTTTCCAGGTGAAGAGCAGTACTTC. Encoded protein: CASSFPGEEQYF.

As regards this clonotype: A much more abundant neighbour one base away suggests this may be a read error. J is TRBJ1-4 and V is TRBV12-3 or TRBV12-4; D uncertain. V was trimmed by 6 bases and J by 8 bases, leaving 13 bases between them. This CDR3 contains 13 residues. The DNA for the CDR3 is TGTGCCAGCAGCACCCGACGTGTAGAAAAACTGTTTTTT. It translates to CASSTRRVEKLFF.

This clonotype was seen ten or more times. The rearrangement links TRBV27 to TRBJ1-4, with D tentatively TRBD1 (6 bases). The CDR3 extends over 15 amino acids. Trimming removed 2 bases at V and 3 bases at J, with 10 bases between. Germline lookup yields CDR1 MNHEY and CDR2 SMNVEV (reference sequence). The CDR3 region has the DNA TGTGCCAGCAGTTTACAGGGGCTGGCTAATGAAAAACTGTTTTTT. Its translation is CASSLQGLANEKLFF.

This clonotype was seen only a few times. The gene calls are TRBV7-2 and TRBJ2-1; the D gene could be TRBD1 or TRBD2 (5 bases each). The end of the DNA is better explained by TRBJ2-5, so the J call may be wrong. In germline, CDR1 is SGHTA, CDR2 FQGNSA. The CDR3 runs 14 residues. The DNA for the CDR3 is TGTGCCAGCAGCTTAGTGGGGGTGAGGGAGACCCAGTACTTC. Encoded protein: CASSLVGVRETQYF.

The chain combines TRBV9 with TRBJ1-5; maybe TRBD1 (5 bases). Looked up from germline, CDR1 is SGDLS and CDR2 is YYNGEE. Trimming removed 3 bases at V and 5 bases at J, with 12 bases between. There are 14 residues in the CDR3. CDR3 in DNA: TGTGCCAGCAGCGCGGGGGGGGGACATCAGCCCCAGCATTTT. Its translation is CASSAGGGHQPQHF.

This clonotype has more than one count but fewer than ten. A junction boundary mismatches the germline segment, possibly from a read error. V is TRBV20-1 and J is TRBJ1-4; D may be TRBD1 (6 bases). This CDR3 has 14 residues. Germline V gives CDR1 DFQATT, CDR2 SNEGSKA (reference sequence). CDR3 DNA sequence: TGCAGTGCTAGTGACCGACAGGCGGGGGAAAAACCGTTTTTT. It specifies CSASDRQAGEKPFF.

This clonotype has just one count. The conserved closing phenylalanine or tryptophan is absent in this CDR3, likely reflecting a read error. The genes are TRBV7-2 and TRBJ2-5, with 8 positions matching TRBD2. The DNA end favors TRBJ2-7, so the J call may be wrong. The CDR3 covers 15 residues. From germline, CDR1 is SGHTA and CDR2 FQGNSA. The CDR3 DNA is TGTGCCAGCAGCTTCCTGGGACTAGGGGCCCACGAGCAGTACCTC. This encodes CASSFLGLGAHEQYL.

This clonotype was counted at least ten times. The rearrangement joins TRBV12-3 or TRBV12-4 to TRBJ2-1; D not resolved. CDR3 length equals 14 residues. Trimming left V 2 bases short and J 5 bases short, with 10 bases between. This CDR3 is CASSLLAPDNEQFF. CDR3 coding DNA: TGTGCCAGCAGTTTACTCGCCCCAGACAATGAGCAGTTCTTC.

CDR3 DNA: TGCAGCGTTGAATTTTTCCCTGGGACTAGCGGGATTGTGTTAAATTACAATGAGCAGTTCTTC. Its protein product is CSVEFFPGTSGIVLNYNEQFF. The chain joins TRBV29-1 to TRBJ2-7; 13 nucleotides match TRBD2. The DNA matches TRBJ2-1 better at its end, which makes the J call doubtful. The CDR3 totals 21 residues. Germline assignment: CDR1 SQVTM and CDR2 ANQGSEA.

In this sample, this clonotype turned up many times. The rearrangement links TRBV7-2 to TRBJ2-5, with unresolved D. Germline V gene data show CDR1 as SGHTA and CDR2 as FQGNSA. V was shortened by 2 bases and J by 3 bases, with 1 base between the two germline ends. CDR3 length: 11 amino acids. The CDR3 nucleotides read TGTGCCAGCAGCTTAAAAGAGACCCAGTACTTC. It specifies CASSLKETQYF. The full variable domain, completed using reference TRBV7-2 and TRBJ2-5, is GAGVSQSPSNKVTEKGKDVELRCDPISGHTALYWYRQSLGQGLEFLIYFQGNSAPDKSGLPSDRFSAERTGGSVSTLTIQRTQQEDSAVYLCASSLKETQYFGPGTRLLVL.